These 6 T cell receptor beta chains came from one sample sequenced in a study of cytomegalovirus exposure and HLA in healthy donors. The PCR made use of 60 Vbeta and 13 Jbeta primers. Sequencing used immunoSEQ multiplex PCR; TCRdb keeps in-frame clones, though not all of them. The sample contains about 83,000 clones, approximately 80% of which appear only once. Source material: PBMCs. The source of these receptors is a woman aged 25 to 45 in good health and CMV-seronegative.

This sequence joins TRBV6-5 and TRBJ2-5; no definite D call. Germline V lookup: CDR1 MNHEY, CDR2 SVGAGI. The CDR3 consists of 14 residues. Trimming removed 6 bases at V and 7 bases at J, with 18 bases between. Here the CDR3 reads CASSSNGLRPTQYF. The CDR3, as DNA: TGTGCCAGCAGCTCCAATGGCCTGAGGCCGACCCAGTACTTC.

This CDR3 reads CASSTNPGWAYNEQFF. Written as DNA, the CDR3 is TGTGCCAGCAGTACCAATCCGGGTTGGGCCTACAATGAGCAGTTCTTC. The V call is TRBV28, the J call TRBJ2-1; D is undetermined. Germline V gene sequence: CDR1 MDHEN, CDR2 SYDVKM. The V and J ends lost 5 bases and 2 bases respectively, with 16 bases between them. The CDR3 spans 16 residues.

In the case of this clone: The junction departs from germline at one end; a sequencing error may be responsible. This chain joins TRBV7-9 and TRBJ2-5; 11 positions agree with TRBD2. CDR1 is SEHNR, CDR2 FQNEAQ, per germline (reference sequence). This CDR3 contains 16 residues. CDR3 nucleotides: TGTTCCAGCAGCTTTCTAGCGGGAGGCTTTCAAGAGACCCAGTACTTC. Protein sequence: CSSSFLAGGFQETQYF.

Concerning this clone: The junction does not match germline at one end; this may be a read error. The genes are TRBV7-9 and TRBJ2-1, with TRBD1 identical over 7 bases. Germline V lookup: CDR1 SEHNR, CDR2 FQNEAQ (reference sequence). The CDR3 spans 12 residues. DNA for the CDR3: TGTTCCAGCAGCCTAGGGGGCGACCTGCAGTTCTTC. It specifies CSSSLGGDLQFF.

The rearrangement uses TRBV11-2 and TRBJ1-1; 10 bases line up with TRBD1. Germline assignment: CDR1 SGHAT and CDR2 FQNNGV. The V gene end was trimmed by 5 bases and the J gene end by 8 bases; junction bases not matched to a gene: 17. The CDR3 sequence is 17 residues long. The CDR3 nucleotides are TGTGCCAGCAGCGATCCGGGACAGGGGCCGAAGACGAGGGAAGCTTTCTTT. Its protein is CASSDPGQGPKTREAFF. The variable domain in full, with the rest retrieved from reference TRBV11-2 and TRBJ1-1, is EAGVAQSPRYKIIEKRQSVAFWCNPISGHATLYWYQQILGQGPKLLIQFQNNGVVDDSQLPKDRFSAERLKGVDSTLKIQPAKLEDSAVYLCASSDPGQGPKTREAFFGQGTRLTVV.

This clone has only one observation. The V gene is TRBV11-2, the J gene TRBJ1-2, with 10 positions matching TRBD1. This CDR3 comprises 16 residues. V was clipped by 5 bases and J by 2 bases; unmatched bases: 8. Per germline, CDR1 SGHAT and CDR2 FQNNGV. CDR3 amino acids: CASSPGGGQGNYGYTF. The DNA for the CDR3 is TGTGCCAGCAGCCCGGGGGGGGGACAGGGGAACTATGGCTACACCTTC.